Sequencing of this T cell receptor (beta chain) was carried out in a study of T cell responses to AZD1222 COVID-19 vaccine. On the study more broadly: Second doses were pooled across both intervals (about 4 or about 12 weeks). Study-level results: Sampling that yielded the repertoires occurred only after the peak T cell response.

Germline CDR1 reads SGDLS; CDR2 reads YYNGEE. J gave up 3 bases and V 0 bases, and 3 bases lay outside the gene matches. This CDR3 is 15 amino acids long. Points on this clone: Its antigen is currently unknown.

Measured with immunoSEQ multiplex PCR; TCRdb has only the in-frame clones, and not every one. The sample yields 95,000 to 110,000 clones, 91% seen once. This TCR was recovered from an adult in good health. The J gene is TRBJ2-5, the V gene TRBV9; the match to TRBD2 covers 9 bases. Sequencing was performed on peripheral blood, taken on day 0 of AZD1222 vaccination. In DNA form, the CDR3 reads TGTGCCAGCAGCGTAGAAGCGGGGGGAGAAGAGACCCAGTACTTC. Protein product: CASSVEAGGEETQYF. The variable domain in full, completed from reference TRBV9 and TRBJ2-5, reads DSGVTQTPKHLITATGQRVTLRCSPRSGDLSVYWYQQSLDQGLQFLIQYYNGEERAKGNILERFSAQQFPDLHSELNLSSLELGDSALYFCASSVEAGGEETQYFGPGTRLLVL.